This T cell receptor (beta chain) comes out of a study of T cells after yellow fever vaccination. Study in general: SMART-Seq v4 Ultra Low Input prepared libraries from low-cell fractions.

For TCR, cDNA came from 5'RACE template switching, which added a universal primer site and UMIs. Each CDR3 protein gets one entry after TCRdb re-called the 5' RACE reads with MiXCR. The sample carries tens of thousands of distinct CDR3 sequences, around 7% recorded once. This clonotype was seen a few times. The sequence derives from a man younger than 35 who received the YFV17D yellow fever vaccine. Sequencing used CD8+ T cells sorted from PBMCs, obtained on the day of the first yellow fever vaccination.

The CDR3 loop reads CASREQGTFQPQHF. The DNA for the CDR3 is TGTGCCAGCAGGGAACAGGGGACTTTTCAGCCCCAGCATTTT. The V and J genes are TRBV2 and TRBJ1-5; 7 bases align to TRBD1. Looked up from germline, CDR1 is SNHLY and CDR2 is FYNNEI. This CDR3 is 14 amino acids long. The ends lost 6 bases at V and 6 bases at J; junction bases unmatched: 8.